These 26 T cell receptor beta chains were sequenced from one sample in a study of T cell responses to AZD1222 COVID-19 vaccine (dated by TCRdb to the early 2020s). The sample's time point label is to be understood as: baseline before first vaccination. The library was produced with the immunoSEQ multiplex PCR assay. Drawn from immuneACCESS, this table holds only the in-frame rearrangements with V and J called that TCRdb kept. Clones are partly lost; checked studies trace under half to an unresolved V gene and leave the rest unexplained. The sample records tens of thousands of clones, nearly 90% of which are singletons. The leading ten clones occupy about 14% of the sample. The sample in question was peripheral blood, obtained on day 0 of AZD1222 vaccination. Source of these receptors: an adult in good health.

The J gene is TRBJ2-2, the V gene TRBV6-1; D assignment may be TRBD1 or TRBD2 (5 bases each). The CDR3 runs to 16 residues. Germline lookup yields CDR1 MNHNS and CDR2 SASEGT. V was shortened by 2 bases and J by 4 bases, with 14 bases between the two germline ends. CDR3 protein: CASSENWGRTTGELFF. The CDR3, as DNA: TGTGCCAGCAGTGAAAATTGGGGGAGAACCACCGGGGAGCTGTTTTTT.

The chain has TRBV5-6 and TRBJ1-2; 10 bases are a match to TRBD1. The CDR3 length is 17 residues. V was clipped by 4 bases and J by 4 bases; unmatched bases: 13. Germline CDR1 SGHDT, CDR2 YYEEEE. CDR3 region: CASSPGTGVRMSYGYTF. In DNA, the CDR3 is TGTGCCAGCAGCCCTGGGACAGGGGTACGGATGAGCTATGGCTACACCTTC.

This clone was seen only once. This chain joins TRBV3-1 (or the pseudogene TRBV3-2) and TRBJ1-1, with a possible D match to TRBD1 (5 bases). Germline values: CDR1 LGHDT, CDR2 YNNKEL (reference sequence). Trimming left V 4 bases short and J 2 bases short, with 11 bases between. The CDR3 extends over 14 amino acids. The CDR3 loop reads CASSPTDPNTEAFF. In nucleotides, the CDR3 is TGTGCCAGCAGCCCGACAGACCCTAACACTGAAGCTTTCTTT.

A few counts support this clone. This chain connects TRBV5-1 to TRBJ1-4; perhaps TRBD1 as D (5 bases). Between the trimmed V and J ends, which lost 4 bases and 8 bases, there was a span of 15 bases. Germline lookup yields CDR1 SGHRS and CDR2 YFSETQ. The CDR3 consists of 14 residues. CDR3 DNA sequence: TGCGCCAGCAGCCCCTTGGGGACTGAGGAAAAACTGTTTTTT. It specifies CASSPLGTEEKLFF.

This clone was observed once. J is TRBJ1-4 and V is TRBV30, with TRBD1 as a possible D gene (5 bases). This CDR3 spans 13 amino acids. Germline CDR1 GTSNPN, CDR2 SVGIG (reference sequence). V shed 4 bases and J shed 8 bases, with 14 bases lying between them. CDR3 sequence (DNA): TGTGCCTGGACCGACAGAGGGAGGGAAAAACTGTTTTTT. Amino acids: CAWTDRGREKLFF.

The chain combines TRBV10-3 with TRBJ1-2; D remains unclear. This CDR3 contains 13 residues. The V gene lost 8 bases and the J gene lost 0 bases, with 10 bases spanning the gap. Germline CDR1 reads ENHRY; CDR2 reads SYGVKD. The chain's CDR3 is CAISGSPNYGYTF. CDR3 coding DNA: TGTGCCATCTCAGGCAGTCCTAACTATGGCTACACCTTC.

V gene TRBV12-3 or TRBV12-4 combines with J gene TRBJ1-1, with unresolved D. The CDR3 has 13 residues. The V gene lost 4 bases and the J gene lost 3 bases, with 9 bases spanning the gap. As DNA, the CDR3 is TGTGCCAGCAGTTCTCTGGGAGACACTGAAGCTTTCTTT. Translation gives CASSSLGDTEAFF.

CDR3: CSASTGKNYGYTF. CDR3 bases: TGCAGTGCTAGTACAGGCAAGAACTATGGCTACACCTTC. This chain joins TRBV20-1 and TRBJ1-2; D might be TRBD1 (5 bases). V gave up 3 bases and J gave up 2 bases, with 10 bases separating them. Germline V gene lookup returns CDR1 DFQATT and CDR2 SNEGSKA (reference sequence). The CDR3 totals 13 residues.

The chain uses TRBV5-4 and TRBJ2-5, with 7 positions matching TRBD2. J lost 1 base, V lost 4 bases, and 4 bases had no gene match. The CDR3 spans 14 residues. Germline CDR1 and CDR2: SGHNT and YYREEE (reference sequence). The CDR3 DNA is TGTGCCAGCAGCGGGAGCGGGGTCCAAGAGACCCAGTACTTC. It is translated as CASSGSGVQETQYF.

The gene calls are TRBV9 and TRBJ1-3; no reliable D call. Trimming left V 4 bases short and J 0 bases short, with 11 bases between. The CDR3 covers 15 residues. CDR1 is SGDLS, CDR2 YYNGEE, per germline. The CDR3 region is CASSPIQSSGNTIYF. The CDR3 nucleotides read TGTGCCAGCAGCCCCATTCAGAGCTCTGGAAACACCATATATTTT.

V and J are TRBV15 and TRBJ1-6; D is possibly TRBD1 (5 bases). The CDR3 consists of 13 residues. Trimming left V 7 bases short and J 8 bases short, with 12 bases between. In germline, CDR1 is LNHNV, CDR2 YYDKDF (reference sequence). The CDR3: CATTTGKDSPLHF. As DNA, the CDR3 is TGTGCCACCACTACAGGAAAAGATTCACCCCTCCACTTT.

Only one count was recorded for this clone. The V gene is TRBV7-9, the J gene TRBJ2-7; possible D gene TRBD1, 6 bases. The germline V gene encodes CDR1 SEHNR and CDR2 FQNEAQ (reference sequence). V shed 6 bases and J shed 3 bases, with 12 bases lying between them. This CDR3 has 13 residues. The CDR3 nucleotides are TGTGCCAGCAGTAACAGGGACGGCTACGAGCAGTACTTC. Protein sequence: CASSNRDGYEQYF.

The chain uses TRBV6-5 and TRBJ1-1; TRBD1 aligns across 9 bases. Germline CDR1 reads MNHEY; CDR2 reads SVGAGI. The length of the CDR3 is 12 residues. Losses at the gene ends were 6 bases for V and 9 bases for J; bases not matched to a gene: 5. The CDR3 coding sequence is TGTGCCAGCAGCTCCGGGACAGGGAAAGCTTTCTTT. This sequence encodes CASSSGTGKAFF.

A single count supports this clone. The rearrangement uses TRBV5-6 and TRBJ2-5, with TRBD2 as a possible D gene (5 bases). The germline gives CDR1 SGHDT, CDR2 YYEEEE. With 4 bases removed from V and 0 bases from J, the gap between germline ends came to 10 bases. The CDR3 spans 14 residues. CDR3 amino acids: CASSGGLYQETQYF. Written as DNA, the CDR3 is TGTGCCAGCAGCGGAGGCTTGTACCAAGAGACCCAGTACTTC. Based on the CDR3 plus reference TRBV5-6 and TRBJ2-5, the full variable domain is DAGVTQSPTHLIKTRGQQVTLRCSPKSGHDTVSWYQQALGQGPQFIFQYYEEEERQRGNFPDRFSGHQFPNYSSELNVNALLLGDSALYLCASSGGLYQETQYFGPGTRLLVL.

The chain uses TRBV9 and TRBJ1-1; D remains unclear. The germline V gene has CDR1 SGDLS and CDR2 YYNGEE. Trimming stripped 4 bases from V and 5 bases from J, with 15 bases between. The CDR3 has 14 residues. CDR3 sequence: CASSRGWAGTEAFF. DNA for the CDR3: TGTGCCAGCAGCAGAGGGTGGGCTGGAACTGAAGCTTTCTTT. Full variable domain (rest looked up from reference TRBV9 and TRBJ1-1): DSGVTQTPKHLITATGQRVTLRCSPRSGDLSVYWYQQSLDQGLQFLIQYYNGEERAKGNILERFSAQQFPDLHSELNLSSLELGDSALYFCASSRGWAGTEAFFGQGTRLTVV.

The chain couples TRBV7-3 to TRBJ1-6, with 10 bases aligning to TRBD1. This CDR3 is 15 amino acids long. The germline V gene encodes CDR1 SGHTA and CDR2 FQGTGA. With 2 bases clipped from V and 8 bases from J, the junction kept 3 bases outside the gene matches. CDR3: CASSLGTGVDSPLHF. The CDR3 DNA reads TGTGCCAGCAGCTTAGGGACAGGGGTAGATTCACCCCTCCACTTT.

This clone has only one observation. The genes are TRBV5-8 and TRBJ1-6; 7 bases fit TRBD1. The ends lost 0 bases at V and 7 bases at J; junction bases unmatched: 7. The CDR3 runs to 16 residues. The germline CDR1 and CDR2 sequences are SGHTS and YDEGEE. The CDR3 DNA sequence: TGTGCCAGCAGCTTGGTCCAGGGGGGGGAAAATTCACCCCTCCACTTT. As protein: CASSLVQGGENSPLHF.

The CDR3 reads CASSYSGGFETQYF. Written as DNA, the CDR3 is TGTGCCAGCAGTTACTCAGGGGGGTTTGAGACCCAGTACTTC. The V gene is TRBV6-5, the J gene TRBJ2-5, with D possibly being TRBD1 or TRBD2 (6 bases each). Deletions cut 0 bases from V and 5 bases from J, with 10 bases between. CDR1 MNHEY and CDR2 SVGAGI come from the germline V gene. CDR3 length: 14 residues.

J is TRBJ1-4 and V is TRBV6-4, with 11 bases matching TRBD1. CDR1 is MRHNA and CDR2 is SNTAGT in the germline V gene. This CDR3 region has 17 residues. Trimming at V came to 6 bases and at J to 0 bases, leaving 6 bases not matched to a gene. The CDR3 DNA follows: TGTGCCAGCAGGAGGACAGGGGGCGAAGCAACTAATGAAAAACTGTTTTTT. Amino acids: CASRRTGGEATNEKLFF.

This clone was recorded once. V gene TRBV15 combines with J gene TRBJ1-6; D is undetermined. The CDR3 extends over 15 amino acids. Germline V gene sequence: CDR1 LNHNV, CDR2 YYDKDF (reference sequence). V was clipped by 5 bases and J by 8 bases, with 16 bases between them. CDR3 coding DNA: TGTGCCACCAGCGCCTCAAGCGGGGTGTATTCACCCCTCCACTTT. It specifies CATSASSGVYSPLHF.

The V and J genes are TRBV6-2 or TRBV6-3 and TRBJ2-3; D is undetermined. The length of the CDR3 is 15 residues. V was trimmed by 7 bases and J by 6 bases, leaving 20 bases between them. Germline assignment: CDR1 MNHEY and CDR2 SVGEGT. The CDR3 coding sequence is TGTGCCAGCACCCCACGAGGTACCCCCGGTGATACGCAGTATTTT. It specifies CASTPRGTPGDTQYF.

The J gene is TRBJ2-1, the V gene TRBV4-1; the match to TRBD1 covers 10 bases. The CDR3 length is 18 residues. Germline V lookup: CDR1 MGHRA, CDR2 YSYEKL. V lost 2 bases and J lost 4; bases outside the gene matches: 11. CDR3 amino acids: CASSQHGGTGAFYNEQFF. CDR3 bases: TGCGCCAGCAGCCAACATGGGGGGACAGGGGCTTTTTACAATGAGCAGTTCTTC.

A remark on this clone: Other DNA sequences in the same sample also yield this CDR3. V gene TRBV7-9 combines with J gene TRBJ1-1; D ambiguous. CDR1 is SEHNR and CDR2 is FQNEAQ in the germline V gene (reference sequence). Between the trimmed V and J ends, which lost 1 base and 1 base, there was a span of 4 bases. This CDR3 contains 13 residues. Written as DNA, the CDR3 is TGTGCCAGCAGCTTAGAGGGGAACACTGAAGCTTTCTTT. It translates to CASSLEGNTEAFF. Full variable domain (outside the CDR3, taken from reference TRBV7-9 and TRBJ1-1): DTGVSQNPRHKITKRGQNVTFRCDPISEHNRLYWYRQTLGQGPEFLTYFQNEAQLEKSRLLSDRFSAERPKGSFSTLEIQRTEQGDSAMYLCASSLEGNTEAFFGQGTRLTVV.

This clone was seen just once. This rearrangement joins TRBV7-2 to TRBJ2-7; 9 bases line up with TRBD2. Looked up from germline, CDR1 is SGHTA and CDR2 is FQGNSA. The CDR3 is made up of 15 amino acids. The V and J ends lost 1 base and 2 bases, in that order; junction bases with no gene match: 3. The CDR3 DNA follows: TGTGCCAGCAGCTTAGTACCTAGCGGGGCCTACGAGCAGTACTTC. Amino acids: CASSLVPSGAYEQYF.

The chain employs TRBV7-9 and TRBJ2-5; 8 nucleotides line up with TRBD2. Germline V gene data show CDR1 as SEHNR and CDR2 as FQNEAQ (reference sequence). Trimming took 0 bases from V and 1 from J; bases not matched to a gene: 4. The CDR3 spans 16 residues. This chain's CDR3 is CASSLASSGLQETQYF. In nucleotides, the CDR3 is TGTGCCAGCAGCTTAGCGTCTAGCGGGCTCCAAGAGACCCAGTACTTC.

V usage is TRBV19 and J usage is TRBJ1-1; TRBD1 matches at 7 bases. The CDR3 loop spans 13 amino acids. CDR1 LNHDA and CDR2 SQIVND come from the germline V gene (reference sequence). V trimming: 9 bases; J trimming: 4 bases; junction bases outside the gene matches: 8. For the CDR3, the DNA is TGTGCCAGCTACACAGGGGTCGGCACTGAAGCTTTCTTT. Translation: CASYTGVGTEAFF.